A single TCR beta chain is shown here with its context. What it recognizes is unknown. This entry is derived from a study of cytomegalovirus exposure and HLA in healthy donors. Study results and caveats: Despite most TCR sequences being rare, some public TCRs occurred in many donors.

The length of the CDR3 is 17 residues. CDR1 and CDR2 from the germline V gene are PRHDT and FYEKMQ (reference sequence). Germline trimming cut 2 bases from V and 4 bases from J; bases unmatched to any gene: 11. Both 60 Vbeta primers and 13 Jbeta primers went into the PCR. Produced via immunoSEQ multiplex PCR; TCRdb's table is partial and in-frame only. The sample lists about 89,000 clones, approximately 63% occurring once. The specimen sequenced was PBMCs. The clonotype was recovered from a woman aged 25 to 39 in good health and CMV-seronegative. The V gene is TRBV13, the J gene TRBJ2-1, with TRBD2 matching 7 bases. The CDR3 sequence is CASSLRFSGYNYNEQFF. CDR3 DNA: TGTGCCAGCAGCTTAAGGTTTAGCGGGTACAATTACAATGAGCAGTTCTTC.